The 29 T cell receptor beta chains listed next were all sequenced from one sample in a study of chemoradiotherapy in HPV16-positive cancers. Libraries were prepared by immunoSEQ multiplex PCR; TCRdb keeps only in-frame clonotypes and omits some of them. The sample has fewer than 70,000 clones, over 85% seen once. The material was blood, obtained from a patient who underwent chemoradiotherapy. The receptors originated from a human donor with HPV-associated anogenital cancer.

The CDR3 sequence is CASSAGTGGYEKLFF. CDR3 in DNA: TGTGCCAGTAGTGCCGGGACAGGTGGTTACGAAAAACTGTTTTTT. The V and J genes are TRBV19 and TRBJ1-4, with 8 positions matching TRBD1. Trimming removed 5 bases from V and 8 bases from J; junction bases left unmatched: 10. Germline V gene lookup returns CDR1 LNHDA and CDR2 SQIVND (reference sequence). The CDR3 is made up of 15 amino acids.

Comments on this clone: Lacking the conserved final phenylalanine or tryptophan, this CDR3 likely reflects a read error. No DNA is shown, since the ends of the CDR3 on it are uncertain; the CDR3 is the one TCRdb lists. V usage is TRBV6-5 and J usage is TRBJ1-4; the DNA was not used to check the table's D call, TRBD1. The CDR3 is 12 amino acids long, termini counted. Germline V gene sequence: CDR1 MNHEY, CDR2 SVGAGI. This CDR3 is CASSQGQGNFLL.

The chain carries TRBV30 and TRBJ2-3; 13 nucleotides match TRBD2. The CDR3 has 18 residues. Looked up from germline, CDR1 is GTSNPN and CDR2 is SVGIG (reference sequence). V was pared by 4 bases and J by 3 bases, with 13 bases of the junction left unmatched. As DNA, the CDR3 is TGTGCCTGGACTGACTGGGCCGGACTAGCGGGAGCTACAGATACGCAGTATTTT. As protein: CAWTDWAGLAGATDTQYF.

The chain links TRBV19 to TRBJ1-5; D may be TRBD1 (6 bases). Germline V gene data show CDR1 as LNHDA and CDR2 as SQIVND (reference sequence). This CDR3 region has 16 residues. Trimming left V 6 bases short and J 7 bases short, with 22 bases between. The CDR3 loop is CASSLDRGGAEQPQHF. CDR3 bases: TGTGCCAGTAGCCTAGATCGAGGGGGGGCAGAGCAGCCCCAGCATTTT.

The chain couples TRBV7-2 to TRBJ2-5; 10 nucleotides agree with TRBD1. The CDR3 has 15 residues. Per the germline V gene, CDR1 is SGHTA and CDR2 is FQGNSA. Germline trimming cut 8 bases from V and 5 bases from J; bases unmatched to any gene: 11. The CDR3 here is CASSEGSGQGETQYF. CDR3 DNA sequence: TGTGCCAGCTCAGAAGGGTCGGGACAGGGGGAGACCCAGTACTTC.

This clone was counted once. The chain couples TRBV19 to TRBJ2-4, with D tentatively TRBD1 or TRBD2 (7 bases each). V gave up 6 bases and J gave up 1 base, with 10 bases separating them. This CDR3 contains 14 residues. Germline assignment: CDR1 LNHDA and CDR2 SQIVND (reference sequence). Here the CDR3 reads CASRQGGAKNIQYF. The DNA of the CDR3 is TGTGCCAGTAGGCAGGGGGGGGCCAAAAACATTCAGTACTTC.

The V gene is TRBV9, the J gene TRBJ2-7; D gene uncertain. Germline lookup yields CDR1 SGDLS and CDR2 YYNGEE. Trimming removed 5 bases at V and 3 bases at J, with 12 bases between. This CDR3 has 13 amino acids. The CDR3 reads CASSAGPIYEQYF. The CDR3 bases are TGTGCCAGCAGTGCTGGGCCCATCTACGAGCAGTACTTC.

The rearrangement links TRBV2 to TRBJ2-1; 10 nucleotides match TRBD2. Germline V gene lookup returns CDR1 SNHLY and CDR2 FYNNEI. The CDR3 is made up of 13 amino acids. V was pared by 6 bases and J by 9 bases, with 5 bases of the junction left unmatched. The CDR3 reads CASRSGGEGEQFF. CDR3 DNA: TGTGCCAGCAGGAGCGGGGGGGAGGGTGAGCAGTTCTTC.

The CDR3 DNA reads TGTGCCAGCAGCCAAGAGTACCGGGGGGGCTTCGGCACCGGGGAGCTGTTTTTT. Translation gives CASSQEYRGGFGTGELFF. This chain links TRBV4-2 with TRBJ2-2, with 8 bases aligning to TRBD2. The CDR3 loop spans 18 amino acids. Germline V gene sequence: CDR1 LGHNA, CDR2 YNFKEQ. After removal of 0 bases from V and 4 bases from J, the junction contained 10 bases not matched to a gene.

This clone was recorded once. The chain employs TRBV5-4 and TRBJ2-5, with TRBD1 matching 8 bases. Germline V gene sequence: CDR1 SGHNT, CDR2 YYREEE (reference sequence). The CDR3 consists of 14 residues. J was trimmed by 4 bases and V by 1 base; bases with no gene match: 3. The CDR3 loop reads CASSLQGARETQYF. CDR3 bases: TGTGCCAGCAGCTTGCAGGGGGCTCGAGAGACCCAGTACTTC.

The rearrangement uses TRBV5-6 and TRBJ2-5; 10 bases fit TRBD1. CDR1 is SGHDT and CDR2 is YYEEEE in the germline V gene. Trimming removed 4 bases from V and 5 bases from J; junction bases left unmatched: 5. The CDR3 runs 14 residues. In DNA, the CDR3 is TGTGCCAGCAGCCGAGACAGGGGGCGGGAGACCCAGTACTTC. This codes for CASSRDRGRETQYF.

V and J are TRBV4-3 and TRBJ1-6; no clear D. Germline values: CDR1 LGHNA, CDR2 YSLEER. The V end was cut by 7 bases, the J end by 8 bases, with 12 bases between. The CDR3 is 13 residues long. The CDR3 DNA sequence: TGCGCCAGCAACTTAGGCGGGGATTCACCCCTCCACTTT. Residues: CASNLGGDSPLHF.

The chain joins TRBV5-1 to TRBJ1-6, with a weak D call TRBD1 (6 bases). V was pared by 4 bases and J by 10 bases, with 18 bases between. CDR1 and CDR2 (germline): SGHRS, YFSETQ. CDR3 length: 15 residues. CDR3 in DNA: TGCGCCAGCAGCACCCGGGGGCAAACGGGATCACCCCTCCACTTT. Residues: CASSTRGQTGSPLHF.

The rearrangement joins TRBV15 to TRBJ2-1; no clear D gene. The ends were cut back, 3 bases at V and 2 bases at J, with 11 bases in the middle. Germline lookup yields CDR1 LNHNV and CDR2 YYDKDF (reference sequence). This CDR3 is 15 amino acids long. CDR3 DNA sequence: TGTGCCACCAGCAGGCGGATAGACGCCTACAATGAGCAGTTCTTC. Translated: CATSRRIDAYNEQFF.

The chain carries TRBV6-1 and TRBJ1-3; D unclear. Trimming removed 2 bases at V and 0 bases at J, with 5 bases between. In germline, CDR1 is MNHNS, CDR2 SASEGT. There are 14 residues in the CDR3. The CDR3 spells CASSERPSGNTIYF. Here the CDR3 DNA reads TGTGCCAGCAGTGAACGCCCCTCTGGAAACACCATATATTTT.

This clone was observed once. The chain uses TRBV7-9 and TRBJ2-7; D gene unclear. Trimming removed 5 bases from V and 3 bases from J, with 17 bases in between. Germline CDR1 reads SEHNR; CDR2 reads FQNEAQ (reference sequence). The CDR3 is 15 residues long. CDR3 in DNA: TGTGCCAGCAGCCCAACGGGTCAGGTCAACTACGAGCAGTACTTC. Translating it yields CASSPTGQVNYEQYF.

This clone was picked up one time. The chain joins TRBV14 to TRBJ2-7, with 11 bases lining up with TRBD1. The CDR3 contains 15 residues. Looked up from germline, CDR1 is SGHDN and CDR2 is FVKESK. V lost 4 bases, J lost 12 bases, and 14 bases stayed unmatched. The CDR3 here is CASSPQYLDRGRLYF. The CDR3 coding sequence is TGTGCCAGCAGCCCCCAATATCTGGACAGGGGGCGTCTGTACTTC.

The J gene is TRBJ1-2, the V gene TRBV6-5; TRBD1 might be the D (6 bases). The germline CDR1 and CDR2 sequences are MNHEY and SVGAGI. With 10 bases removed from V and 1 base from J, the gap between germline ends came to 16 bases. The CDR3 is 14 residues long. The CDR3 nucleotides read TGTGCCACAAACCTGGCAGGGGTTAACTATGGCTACACCTTC. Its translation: CATNLAGVNYGYTF.

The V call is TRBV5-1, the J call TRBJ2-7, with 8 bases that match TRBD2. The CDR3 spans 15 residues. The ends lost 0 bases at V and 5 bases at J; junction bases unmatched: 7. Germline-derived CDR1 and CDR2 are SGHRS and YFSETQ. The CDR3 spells CASSLGTGGPHEQYF. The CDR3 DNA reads TGCGCCAGCAGCTTGGGAACGGGAGGGCCCCACGAGCAGTACTTC.

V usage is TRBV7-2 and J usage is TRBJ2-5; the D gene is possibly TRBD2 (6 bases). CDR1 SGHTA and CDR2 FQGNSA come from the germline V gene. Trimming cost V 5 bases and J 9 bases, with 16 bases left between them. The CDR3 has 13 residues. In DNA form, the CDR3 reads TGTGCCAGCAGCCTCCGGGACTCTCAGGCCCAGTACTTC. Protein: CASSLRDSQAQYF.

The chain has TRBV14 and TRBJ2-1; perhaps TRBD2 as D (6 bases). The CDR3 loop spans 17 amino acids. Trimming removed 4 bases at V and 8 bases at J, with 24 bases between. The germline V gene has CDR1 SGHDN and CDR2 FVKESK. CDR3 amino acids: CASSLGGLPSLEDEQFF. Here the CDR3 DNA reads TGTGCCAGCAGCCTGGGGGGACTCCCGTCCTTGGAGGATGAGCAGTTCTTC.

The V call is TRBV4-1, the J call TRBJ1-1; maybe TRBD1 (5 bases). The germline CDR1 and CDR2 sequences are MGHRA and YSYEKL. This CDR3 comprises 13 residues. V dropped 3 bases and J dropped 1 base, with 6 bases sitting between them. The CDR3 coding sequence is TGCGCCAGCAGCCAGGGGGAGAACACTGAAGCTTTCTTT. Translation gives CASSQGENTEAFF.

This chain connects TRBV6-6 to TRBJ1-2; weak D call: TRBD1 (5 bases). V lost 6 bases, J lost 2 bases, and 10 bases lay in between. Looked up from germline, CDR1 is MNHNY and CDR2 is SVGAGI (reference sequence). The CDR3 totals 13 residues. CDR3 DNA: TGTGCCAGCAGCCCAGGGTCCAACTATGGCTACACCTTC. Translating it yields CASSPGSNYGYTF.

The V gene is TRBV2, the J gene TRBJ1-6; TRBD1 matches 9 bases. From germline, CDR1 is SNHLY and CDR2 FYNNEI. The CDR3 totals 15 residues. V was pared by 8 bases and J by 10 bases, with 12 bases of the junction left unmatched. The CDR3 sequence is CASRPGTGLGSPLHF. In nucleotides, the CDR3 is TGTGCCAGCCGCCCCGGGACAGGGCTGGGGTCACCCCTCCACTTT.

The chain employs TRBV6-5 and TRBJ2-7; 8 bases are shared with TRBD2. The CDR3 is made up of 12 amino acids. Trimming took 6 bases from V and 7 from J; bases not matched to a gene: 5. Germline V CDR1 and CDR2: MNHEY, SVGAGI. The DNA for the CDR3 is TGTGCCAGCAGATCGGGACTAGTGGAGCAGTACTTC. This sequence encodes CASRSGLVEQYF.

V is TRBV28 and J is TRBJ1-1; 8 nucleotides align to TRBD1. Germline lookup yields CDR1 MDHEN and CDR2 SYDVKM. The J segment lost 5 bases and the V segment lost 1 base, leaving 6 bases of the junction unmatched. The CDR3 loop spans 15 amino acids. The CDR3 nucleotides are TGTGCCAGCAGTTTATTTCAGGGGGCGACTACTGAAGCTTTCTTT. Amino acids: CASSLFQGATTEAFF.

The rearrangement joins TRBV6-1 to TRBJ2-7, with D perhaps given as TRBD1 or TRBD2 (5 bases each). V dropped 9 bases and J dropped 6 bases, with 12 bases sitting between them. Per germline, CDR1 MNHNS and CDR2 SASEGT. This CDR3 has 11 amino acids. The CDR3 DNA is TGTGCCAGTACCCGAGGGGCCGAGCAGTACTTC. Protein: CASTRGAEQYF.

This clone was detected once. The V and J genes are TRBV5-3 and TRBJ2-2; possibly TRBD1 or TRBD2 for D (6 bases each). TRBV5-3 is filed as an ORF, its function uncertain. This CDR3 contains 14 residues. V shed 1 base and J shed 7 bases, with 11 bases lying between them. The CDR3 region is CARSLRGPGGELFF. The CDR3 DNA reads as TGTGCCAGAAGCTTGCGGGGGCCGGGCGGGGAGCTGTTTTTT.

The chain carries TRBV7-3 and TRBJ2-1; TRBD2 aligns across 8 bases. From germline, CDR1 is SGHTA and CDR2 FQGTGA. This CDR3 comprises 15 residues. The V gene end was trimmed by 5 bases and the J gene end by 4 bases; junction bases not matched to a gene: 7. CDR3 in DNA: TGTGCCAGCAGCCTCGGGACTAGATATTACAATGAGCAGTTCTTC. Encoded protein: CASSLGTRYYNEQFF.